This TCR beta chain was identified in a study of breast tumors, draining lymph nodes, adjacent tissues. One entry per CDR3 protein results from TCRdb running MiXCR on the multiplex PCR reads. Of roughly 21,000 distinct CDR3 sequences listed, approximately 49% were seen once; the top ten hold roughly 8%. The length of the CDR3 is 15 residues. The junction had 2 bases not matched to a gene; V was cut back by 0 bases and J by 4 bases. The germline V gene encodes CDR1 MRHNA and CDR2 SNTAGT. Points on this clonotype: In this CDR3 the conserved last residue, phenylalanine or tryptophan, is missing, so a read error is likely.

The specimen sequenced was breast tumor tissue. This sequence originates from a female donor with breast cancer. Some clones in this sample may be carry-over from other donors' samples. This chain links TRBV6-4 with TRBJ2-1; 8 nucleotides match TRBD2. The DNA of the CDR3 is TGTGCCAGCAGTGACTCGCGGGGGGAGTACAATGAGCAGTTCTCC. Protein sequence: CASSDSRGEYNEQFS.